The next 32 T cell receptor beta chains were all read from a single sample in a study of circulating CD8 cells and anti-PD-1 response in melanoma. From live CD3+CD8+TCRalphabeta+ cells, four PD-1 and/or TIGIT subsets were sorted. The QIAseq Immune Repertoire TCR panel built the libraries from approximately 16 ng of total RNA. TCRdb itself ran the reads through MiXCR, one entry per CDR3 protein. The sample records about 720 distinct CDR3 sequences, around 4.5% being singletons. The sequences come from CD8+ T cells from PBMCs, collected at baseline or after one month of anti-PD-1 therapy (not recorded which). The receptors originated from a human donor with melanoma.

Sample share makes this clonotype large. The chain is built from TRBV5-4 and TRBJ2-6, with D unclear. Trimming took 3 bases from V and 0 from J, leaving 10 bases between them. In germline, CDR1 is SGHNT, CDR2 YYREEE (reference sequence). The CDR3 loop spans 16 amino acids. The CDR3 reads CASSSPMRSGANVLTF. As DNA, the CDR3 is TGTGCCAGCAGCTCCCCTATGCGCTCTGGGGCCAACGTCCTGACTTTC.

This clonotype is large in the sample. The chain employs TRBV2 and TRBJ2-1, with D possibly TRBD2 on 6 matching bases. CDR1 and CDR2 from the germline V gene are SNHLY and FYNNEI. The ends were cut back, 6 bases at V and 5 bases at J, with 14 bases in the middle. This CDR3 has 14 amino acids. CDR3 in DNA: TGTGCCAGCAGGCCCCCAGGAGGGGACAATGAGCAGTTCTTC. Residues: CASRPPGGDNEQFF. Full variable domain (missing parts from reference TRBV2 and TRBJ2-1): EPEVTQTPSHQVTQMGQEVILRCVPISNHLYFYWYRQILGQKVEFLVSFYNNEISEKSEIFDDQFSVERPDGSNFTLKIRSTKLEDSAMYFCASRPPGGDNEQFFGPGTRLTVL.

This clonotype is classed as medium-sized. The CDR3 DNA follows: TGCGCCAGCAGCCAGACCCCGGGTCGGGCCATGGATGAGCAGTTCTTC. Translation: CASSQTPGRAMDEQFF. The genes are TRBV4-1 and TRBJ2-1; D remains ambiguous. V lost 3 bases and J 8 bases, leaving 20 bases between the germline ends. CDR1 is MGHRA and CDR2 is YSYEKL in the germline V gene. The CDR3 is made up of 16 amino acids.

This clonotype was seen a few times. This chain joins TRBV19 and TRBJ2-5, with 11 bases identical to TRBD1. The length of the CDR3 is 16 residues. With V trimmed by 6 bases and J by 3 bases, 9 bases remained unmatched. CDR1 is LNHDA and CDR2 is SQIVND in the germline V gene (reference sequence). CDR3 bases: TGTGCCAGTAGCCATCGCCGGGGACAGGGGGAAGAGACCCAGTACTTC. Protein product: CASSHRRGQGEETQYF.

Judged by abundance, this clonotype is large (0.1 to 1%). The rearrangement links TRBV29-1 to TRBJ2-3; possibly TRBD2 for D (6 bases). Germline assignment: CDR1 SQVTM and CDR2 ANQGSEA. The CDR3 loop spans 14 amino acids. Trimming cost V 1 base and J 4 bases, with 12 bases left between them. CDR3 sequence (DNA): TGCAGCGTTGAAGGCGGGGAGTGGGCAGATACGCAGTATTTT. Its protein product is CSVEGGEWADTQYF.

This clonotype counts as large. The chain couples TRBV2 to TRBJ2-1; D is possibly TRBD1 (5 bases). Germline loops: CDR1 SNHLY, CDR2 FYNNEI. The CDR3 runs to 11 residues. The V and J ends lost 7 bases and 9 bases respectively, with 10 bases between them. The DNA of the CDR3 is TGTGCCAGCACCGACAGTGGTGAGCAGTTCTTC. This translates into CASTDSGEQFF.

On this clonotype itself: One base away lies a much larger clone, so this may be a sequencing read error. The rearrangement uses TRBV7-6 and TRBJ2-7, with 9 bases aligning to TRBD1. CDR1 SGHVS and CDR2 FNYEAQ come from the germline V gene. The CDR3 extends over 16 amino acids. The trim removed 1 base at V and 5 bases at J, leaving 9 bases unmatched. This CDR3 reads CASSLGFPTGGDEQYF. CDR3 nucleotide sequence: TGTGCCAGCAGCTTAGGATTCCCTACAGGGGGCGACGAGCAGTACTTC.

This clonotype ranks as medium-sized. In DNA form, the CDR3 reads TGTGCCAGCAGTAGAGGAATCGACACTGAAGCTTTCTTT. It specifies CASSRGIDTEAFF. The chain is built from TRBV2 and TRBJ1-1; no definite D call. Germline V lookup: CDR1 SNHLY, CDR2 FYNNEI. This CDR3 is 13 amino acids long. Trimming removed 5 bases from V and 3 bases from J, with 10 bases in between.

The genes are TRBV7-9 and TRBJ2-7; D may be TRBD1 (5 bases). This CDR3 is 15 amino acids long. The V gene lost 5 bases and the J gene lost 0 bases, with 14 bases spanning the gap. The germline V gene has CDR1 SEHNR and CDR2 FQNEAQ (reference sequence). The CDR3 DNA sequence: TGTGCCAGCAGCGGCTTGGGGCTCTCCTCCTACGAGCAGTACTTC. Amino acids: CASSGLGLSSYEQYF.

By sample fraction, this clonotype is large (0.1 to 1%). The chain employs TRBV29-1 and TRBJ2-7, with D uncertain. CDR1 is SQVTM, CDR2 ANQGSEA, per germline. The CDR3 spans 11 residues. With 4 bases removed from V and 3 bases from J, the gap between germline ends came to 7 bases. The CDR3 is CSVVDGYEQYF. CDR3 bases: TGCAGCGTTGTGGACGGCTACGAGCAGTACTTC.

This clonotype was seen a few times. The chain joins TRBV19 to TRBJ2-7, with D perhaps being TRBD1 or TRBD2 (7 bases each). Looked up from germline, CDR1 is LNHDA and CDR2 is SQIVND (reference sequence). This CDR3 region has 17 residues. V lost 3 bases to trimming and J lost 0 bases, with 18 bases between them. Here the CDR3 DNA reads TGTGCCAGTAGTATTCGGGAAGGGGGCGGGAGCTCCTACGAGCAGTACTTC. It specifies CASSIREGGGSSYEQYF.

By proportion, this clonotype is large (0.1 to 1%). The chain carries TRBV4-2 and TRBJ2-7; 9 bases match TRBD2. The CDR3 is made up of 16 amino acids. CDR1 and CDR2 from the germline V gene are LGHNA and YNFKEQ. V was pared by 2 bases and J by 0 bases, with 5 bases of the junction left unmatched. The CDR3 protein is CASSQQASGVSYEQYF. The DNA of the CDR3 is TGTGCCAGCAGCCAACAGGCTAGCGGGGTCTCCTACGAGCAGTACTTC.

The chain couples TRBV5-4 to TRBJ2-7; perhaps D is TRBD1 or TRBD2 (5 bases each). Germline CDR1 reads SGHNT; CDR2 reads YYREEE (reference sequence). Trimming took 0 bases from V and 4 from J, leaving 11 bases between them. This CDR3 has 14 amino acids. The CDR3: CASSLGTGAYEQYF. The CDR3, as DNA: TGTGCCAGCAGCTTGGGGACTGGGGCATACGAGCAGTACTTC.

This clonotype occurred a few times. A read error may explain this, as a much larger clone is one base away. The rearrangement joins TRBV29-1 to TRBJ1-2; D unresolved. CDR3 length: 12 residues. V was clipped by 3 bases and J by 6 bases, with 11 bases between them. Germline V gives CDR1 SQVTM, CDR2 ANQGSEA. CDR3 loop: CSVDERFHGYTF. The CDR3 region has the DNA TGCAGCGTTGACGAGCGGTTCCATGGCTACACCTTC.

In its sample, this clonotype is medium-sized. The chain recombines TRBV2 with TRBJ2-7, with D tentatively TRBD1 (5 bases). Germline assignment: CDR1 SNHLY and CDR2 FYNNEI. This CDR3 contains 13 residues. V lost 4 bases and J lost 0, with 7 bases in between. CDR3 sequence: CASSGGLSYEQYF. The CDR3 coding sequence is TGTGCCAGCAGTGGGGGCCTCTCCTACGAGCAGTACTTC.

By share of the sample, this clonotype is large (0.1 to 1%). V and J are TRBV29-1 and TRBJ2-1; TRBD1 might be the D (5 bases). The CDR3 runs to 12 residues. CDR1 and CDR2 (germline): SQVTM, ANQGSEA. V lost 7 bases and J lost 6, with 13 bases in between. The DNA of the CDR3 is TGCAGCGCGATGCAGGGTTCCAATGAGCAGTTCTTC. Translating it yields CSAMQGSNEQFF.

By its share, this clonotype is large (0.1 to 1%). The V and J genes are TRBV9 and TRBJ2-3, with TRBD2 matching over 8 bases. Germline V lookup: CDR1 SGDLS, CDR2 YYNGEE. V lost 3 bases and J lost 4; bases outside the gene matches: 4. This CDR3 comprises 14 residues. CDR3 DNA: TGTGCCAGCAGCGCGGGCGGGGGGCCAGATACGCAGTATTTT. This sequence encodes CASSAGGGPDTQYF.

This clonotype counts as medium-sized. This sequence joins TRBV12-3 or TRBV12-4 and TRBJ1-1, with 7 positions matching TRBD1. The J segment lost 10 bases and the V segment lost 6 bases, leaving 14 bases of the junction unmatched. The CDR3 is made up of 14 amino acids. The CDR3: CASRPDREDRAAFF. The CDR3 coding sequence is TGTGCCAGCAGACCAGACAGGGAAGATCGGGCAGCTTTCTTT.

This clonotype is labeled medium-sized (0.01 to 0.1%). The chain has TRBV6-6 and TRBJ2-5, with D hard to call. Germline values: CDR1 MNHNY, CDR2 SVGAGI (reference sequence). V shed 5 bases and J shed 2 bases, with 12 bases lying between them. The CDR3 is made up of 14 amino acids. The CDR3 spells CASSPFGWQETQYF. The CDR3 DNA reads as TGTGCCAGCAGTCCCTTCGGATGGCAAGAGACCCAGTACTTC.

Within the sample, this clonotype is large. V and J are TRBV6-4 and TRBJ2-1, with 9 bases matching TRBD1. V gave up 6 bases and J gave up 10 bases; unmatched junction bases: 10. The CDR3 has 14 amino acids. Germline V gene data show CDR1 as MRHNA and CDR2 as SNTAGT. CDR3 DNA: TGTGCCAGCAGCGCTAAGGGGGGGACAGGGGAGCAGTTCTTC. It specifies CASSAKGGTGEQFF.

Sample share makes this clonotype medium-sized. This chain links TRBV30 with TRBJ2-7; possibly TRBD1 for D (6 bases). The CDR3 is made up of 13 amino acids. The V end was cut by 4 bases, the J end by 1 base, with 11 bases between. CDR1 is GTSNPN and CDR2 is SVGIG in the germline V gene (reference sequence). CDR3 in DNA: TGTGCCTGGACAGGGGCGGTGTCCTACGAGCAGTACTTC. Encoded protein: CAWTGAVSYEQYF.

This clonotype is large within its sample. The chain employs TRBV29-1 and TRBJ2-1; 9 positions agree with TRBD1. This CDR3 has 15 residues. With 8 bases clipped from V and 1 base from J, the junction kept 9 bases outside the gene matches. CDR1 SQVTM and CDR2 ANQGSEA come from the germline V gene. The CDR3 region is CSLGTGSVSYNEQFF. The CDR3 DNA is TGCAGCCTGGGGACAGGGTCGGTATCCTACAATGAGCAGTTCTTC.

This clonotype is categorized as large (0.1 to 1%). The chain combines TRBV27 with TRBJ1-1; weak D call: TRBD1 (5 bases). This CDR3 has 13 amino acids. Trimming took off 5 bases at V and 11 bases at J, with 18 bases between the two ends. CDR1 is MNHEY, CDR2 SMNVEV, per germline (reference sequence). Here the CDR3 DNA reads TGTGCCAGCAGTCTAGGGGCCGGTAGGGCGGCTTTCTTT. Translated: CASSLGAGRAAFF.

By its share, this clonotype is large. The genes are TRBV4-2 and TRBJ2-1; 9 bases align to TRBD1. Per germline, CDR1 LGHNA and CDR2 YNFKEQ. The CDR3 has 17 residues. V dropped 2 bases and J dropped 8; count of bases not matched to a gene: 13. The CDR3 sequence: CASSQNPLGQGFDEQFF. The CDR3 region has the DNA TGTGCCAGCAGCCAAAACCCCCTAGGACAGGGGTTCGATGAGCAGTTCTTC.

This clonotype counts as large. The V and J genes are TRBV2 and TRBJ2-1; D is perhaps TRBD1 (6 bases). The CDR3 runs to 11 residues. Germline V gene lookup returns CDR1 SNHLY and CDR2 FYNNEI. V gave up 8 bases and J gave up 5 bases, with 7 bases separating them. The CDR3 DNA is TGTGCCAGCTACAGGGACAATGAGCAGTTCTTC. This sequence encodes CASYRDNEQFF.

By proportion, this clonotype is large. The rearrangement joins TRBV12-3 or TRBV12-4 to TRBJ2-2; unclear D gene. The CDR3 extends over 15 amino acids. With 2 bases removed from V and 3 bases from J, the gap between germline ends came to 10 bases. The CDR3 region is CASSLPPTDTGELFF. The CDR3 region has the DNA TGTGCCAGCAGTTTACCTCCGACGGACACCGGGGAGCTGTTTTTT.

Relative to its sample, this clonotype is large (0.1 to 1%). This chain links TRBV2 with TRBJ1-2; 7 bases align to TRBD1. Germline CDR1 is SNHLY and CDR2 is FYNNEI. J lost 4 bases, V lost 5 bases, and 4 bases had no gene match. The CDR3 is made up of 13 amino acids. The CDR3, as DNA: TGTGCCAGCAGTCCCAGGGGGTTCTATGGCTACACCTTC. Amino acid sequence: CASSPRGFYGYTF.

This clonotype is judged medium-sized. The J gene is TRBJ2-3, the V gene TRBV20-1; 8 positions match TRBD1. The J segment lost 4 bases and the V segment lost 3 bases, leaving 3 bases of the junction unmatched. The germline V gene has CDR1 DFQATT and CDR2 SNEGSKA (reference sequence). This CDR3 is 13 amino acids long. CDR3 sequence reads: CSARVQGADTQYF. As DNA, the CDR3 is TGCAGTGCTAGGGTACAGGGGGCAGATACGCAGTATTTT.

This clonotype is labeled as medium-sized. The chain carries TRBV29-1 and TRBJ2-2; D may be TRBD1 or TRBD2 (5 bases each). Germline CDR1 is SQVTM and CDR2 is ANQGSEA. The CDR3 contains 16 residues. V lost 7 bases to trimming and J lost 1 base, with 19 bases between them. The CDR3 sequence is CSAQGTDGGNTGELFF. The CDR3 coding sequence is TGCAGCGCCCAAGGGACGGACGGAGGGAACACCGGGGAGCTGTTTTTT.

By sample fraction, this clonotype is large. The rearrangement joins TRBV25-1 to TRBJ2-2, with D possibly being TRBD1 (6 bases). Germline assignment: CDR1 MGHDK and CDR2 SYGVNS. V was clipped by 8 bases and J by 7 bases, with 11 bases between them. The CDR3 extends over 12 amino acids. CDR3 sequence reads: CASEQGIGELFF. The CDR3 DNA is TGTGCCAGCGAACAGGGTATCGGGGAGCTGTTTTTT.

This clonotype qualifies as medium-sized. The chain combines TRBV21-1 with TRBJ1-5; the table's D call, TRBD1, was not checked against the DNA. TRBV21-1 is tagged as a pseudogene. The CDR3 sequence is 13 residues long. CDR3 bases: TGTGCCAGCAGTGACAGCCTCAATCAGCCCCAGCATTTT. This encodes CASSDSLNQPQHF.

By sample share, this clonotype is medium-sized. This rearrangement joins TRBV20-1 to TRBJ1-1, with 9 bases aligning to TRBD1. Trimming took 5 bases from V and 5 from J; bases not matched to a gene: 9. The CDR3 loop spans 14 amino acids. Per the germline V gene, CDR1 is DFQATT and CDR2 is SNEGSKA (reference sequence). The CDR3 sequence is CSAPGTGRKTEAFF. In nucleotides, the CDR3 is TGCAGTGCTCCTGGGACAGGGAGAAAGACTGAAGCTTTCTTT.